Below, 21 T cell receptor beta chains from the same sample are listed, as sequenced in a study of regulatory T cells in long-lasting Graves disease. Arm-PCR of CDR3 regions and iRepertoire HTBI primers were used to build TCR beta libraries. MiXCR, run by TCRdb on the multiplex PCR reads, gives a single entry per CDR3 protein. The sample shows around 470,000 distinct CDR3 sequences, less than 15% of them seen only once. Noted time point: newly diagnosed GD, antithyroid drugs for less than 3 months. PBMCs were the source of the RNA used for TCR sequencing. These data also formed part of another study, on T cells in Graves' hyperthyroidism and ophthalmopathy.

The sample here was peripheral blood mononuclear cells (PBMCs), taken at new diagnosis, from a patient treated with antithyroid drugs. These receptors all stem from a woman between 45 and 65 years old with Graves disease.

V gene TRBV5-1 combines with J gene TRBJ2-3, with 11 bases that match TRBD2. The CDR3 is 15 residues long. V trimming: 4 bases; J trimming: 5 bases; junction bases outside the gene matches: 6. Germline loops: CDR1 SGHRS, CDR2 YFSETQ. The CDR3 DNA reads TGCGCCAGCAGCCCAACTAGCGGGAGACAAGATACGCAGTATTTT. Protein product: CASSPTSGRQDTQYF.

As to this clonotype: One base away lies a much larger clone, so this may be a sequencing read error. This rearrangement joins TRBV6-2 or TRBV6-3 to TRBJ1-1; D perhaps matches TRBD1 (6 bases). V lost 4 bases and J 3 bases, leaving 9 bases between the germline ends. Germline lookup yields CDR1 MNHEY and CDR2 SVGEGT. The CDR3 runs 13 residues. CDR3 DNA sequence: TGTGCCAGCAGTTCACGGGGGCACACTGAAGCTTTCTTT. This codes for CASSSRGHTEAFF.

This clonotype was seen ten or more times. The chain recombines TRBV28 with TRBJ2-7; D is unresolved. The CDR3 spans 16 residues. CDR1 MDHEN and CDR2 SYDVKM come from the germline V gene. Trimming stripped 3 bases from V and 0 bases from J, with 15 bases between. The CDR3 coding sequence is TGTGCCAGCAGTTTCGTGTTGGGTGCTCCCTCCTACGAGCAGTACTTC. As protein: CASSFVLGAPSYEQYF.

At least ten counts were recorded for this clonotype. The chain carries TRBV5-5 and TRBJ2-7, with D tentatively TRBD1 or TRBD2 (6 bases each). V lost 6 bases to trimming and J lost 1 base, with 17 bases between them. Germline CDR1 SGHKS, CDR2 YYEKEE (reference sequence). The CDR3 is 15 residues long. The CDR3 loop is CASTRGWDNSYEQYF. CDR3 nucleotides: TGTGCCAGCACCCGGGGGTGGGACAATTCCTACGAGCAGTACTTC. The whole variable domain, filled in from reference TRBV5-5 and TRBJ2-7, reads DAGVTQSPTHLIKTRGQQVTLRCSPISGHKSVSWYQQVLGQGPQFIFQYYEKEERGRGNFPDRFSARQFPNYSSELNVNALLLGDSALYLCASTRGWDNSYEQYFGPGTRLTVT.

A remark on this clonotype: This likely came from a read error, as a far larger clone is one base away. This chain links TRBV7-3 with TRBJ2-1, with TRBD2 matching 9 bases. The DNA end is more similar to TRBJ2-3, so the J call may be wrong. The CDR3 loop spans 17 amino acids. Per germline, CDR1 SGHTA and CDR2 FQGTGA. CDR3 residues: CASSHLNSGSGSDTQYF. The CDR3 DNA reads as TGTGCCAGCAGCCATCTTAATAGCGGGAGTGGATCAGATACGCAGTATTTT.

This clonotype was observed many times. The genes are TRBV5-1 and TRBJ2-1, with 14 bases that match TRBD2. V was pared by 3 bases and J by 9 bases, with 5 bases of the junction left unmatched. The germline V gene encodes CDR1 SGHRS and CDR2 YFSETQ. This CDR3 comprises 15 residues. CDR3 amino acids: CASSWGLAGEGEQFF. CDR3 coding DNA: TGCGCCAGCAGCTGGGGACTAGCGGGAGAGGGTGAGCAGTTCTTC.

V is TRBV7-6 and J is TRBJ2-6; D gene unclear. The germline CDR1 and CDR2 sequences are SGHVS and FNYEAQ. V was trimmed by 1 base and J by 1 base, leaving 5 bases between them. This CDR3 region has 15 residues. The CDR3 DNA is TGTGCCAGCAGCTTAGAGGCGTCTGGGGCCAACGTCCTGACTTTC. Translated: CASSLEASGANVLTF.

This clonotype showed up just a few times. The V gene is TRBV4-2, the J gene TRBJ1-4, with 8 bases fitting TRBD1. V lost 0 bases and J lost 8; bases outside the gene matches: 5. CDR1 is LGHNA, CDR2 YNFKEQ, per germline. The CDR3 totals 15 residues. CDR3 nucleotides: TGTGCCAGCAGCCAAGACAGGGGGCAGTGGGAAAAACTGTTTTTT. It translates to CASSQDRGQWEKLFF.

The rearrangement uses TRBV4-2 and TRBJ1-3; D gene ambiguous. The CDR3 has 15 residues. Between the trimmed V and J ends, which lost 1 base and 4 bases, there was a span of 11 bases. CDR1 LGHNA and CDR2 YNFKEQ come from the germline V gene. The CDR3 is CASSQATARGNTIYF. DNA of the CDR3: TGTGCCAGCAGCCAAGCCACAGCCCGAGGAAACACCATATATTTT.

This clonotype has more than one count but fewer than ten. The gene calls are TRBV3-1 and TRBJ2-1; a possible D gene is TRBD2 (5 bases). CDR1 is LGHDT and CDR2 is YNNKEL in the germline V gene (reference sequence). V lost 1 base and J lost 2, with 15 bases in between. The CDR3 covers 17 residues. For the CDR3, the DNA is TGTGCCAGCAGCCAAGGAGGCCCAGCGGTCGCCTACAATGAGCAGTTCTTC. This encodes CASSQGGPAVAYNEQFF.

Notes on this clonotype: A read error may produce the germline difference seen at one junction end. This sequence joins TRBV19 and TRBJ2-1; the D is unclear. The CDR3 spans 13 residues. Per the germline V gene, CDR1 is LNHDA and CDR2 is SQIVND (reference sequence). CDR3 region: CAGSMGNTGEQFF. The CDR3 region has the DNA TGTGCCGGTAGTATGGGGAATACCGGGGAGCAGTTCTTC.

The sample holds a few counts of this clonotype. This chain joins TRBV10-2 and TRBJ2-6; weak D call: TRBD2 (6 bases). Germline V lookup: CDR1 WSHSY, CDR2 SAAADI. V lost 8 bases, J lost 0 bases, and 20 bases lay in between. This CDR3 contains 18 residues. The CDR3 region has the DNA TGCGCCAGCGTCTCCGCGGGGTGGGAGGACTCTGGGGCCAACGTCCTGACTTTC. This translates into CASVSAGWEDSGANVLTF.

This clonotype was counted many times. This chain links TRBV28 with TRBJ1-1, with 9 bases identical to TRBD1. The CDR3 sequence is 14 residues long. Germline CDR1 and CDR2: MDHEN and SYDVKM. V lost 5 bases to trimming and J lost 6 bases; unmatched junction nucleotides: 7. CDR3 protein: CASSGTGGSAEAFF. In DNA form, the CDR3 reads TGTGCCAGCAGTGGAACAGGGGGCAGCGCTGAAGCTTTCTTT.

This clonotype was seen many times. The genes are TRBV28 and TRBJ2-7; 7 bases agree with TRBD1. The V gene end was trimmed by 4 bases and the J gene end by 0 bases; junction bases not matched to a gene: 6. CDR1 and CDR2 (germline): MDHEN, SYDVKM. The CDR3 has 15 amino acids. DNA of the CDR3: TGTGCCAGCAGTTCCGGACAGGACTTCTCCTACGAGCAGTACTTC. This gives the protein CASSSGQDFSYEQYF.

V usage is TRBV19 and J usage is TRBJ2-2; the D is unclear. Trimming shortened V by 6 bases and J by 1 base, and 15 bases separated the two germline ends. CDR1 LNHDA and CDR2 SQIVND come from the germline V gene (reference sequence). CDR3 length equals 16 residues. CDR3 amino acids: CASRLIPGWNTGELFF. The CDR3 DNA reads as TGTGCCAGTAGGCTTATACCGGGCTGGAACACCGGGGAGCTGTTTTTT.

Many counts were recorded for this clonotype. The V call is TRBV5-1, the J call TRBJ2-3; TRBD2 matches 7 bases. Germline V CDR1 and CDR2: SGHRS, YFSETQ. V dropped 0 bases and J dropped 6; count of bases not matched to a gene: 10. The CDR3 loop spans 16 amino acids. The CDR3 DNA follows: TGCGCCAGCAGCTTGGATCCGCGGGACGGGGGGGATACGCAGTATTTT. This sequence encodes CASSLDPRDGGDTQYF.

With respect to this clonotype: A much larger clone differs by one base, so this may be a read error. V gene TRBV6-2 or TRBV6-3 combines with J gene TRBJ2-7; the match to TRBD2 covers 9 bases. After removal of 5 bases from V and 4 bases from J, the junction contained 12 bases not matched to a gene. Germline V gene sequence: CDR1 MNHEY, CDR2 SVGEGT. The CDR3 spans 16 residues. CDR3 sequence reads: CASSGDYSGGGYEQYF. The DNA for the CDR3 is TGTGCCAGCAGTGGAGACTATAGCGGGGGAGGGTACGAGCAGTACTTC.

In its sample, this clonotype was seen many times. In DNA, the CDR3 is TGCGCCAGCAGTGAGTCGCGCTACAGTAATTCTGGGGCCAACGTCCTGACTTTC. Protein: CASSESRYSNSGANVLTF. V is TRBV10-2 and J is TRBJ2-6, with unresolved D. V shed 0 bases and J shed 1 base, with 13 bases lying between them. The CDR3 covers 18 residues. The germline CDR1 and CDR2 sequences are WSHSY and SAAADI.

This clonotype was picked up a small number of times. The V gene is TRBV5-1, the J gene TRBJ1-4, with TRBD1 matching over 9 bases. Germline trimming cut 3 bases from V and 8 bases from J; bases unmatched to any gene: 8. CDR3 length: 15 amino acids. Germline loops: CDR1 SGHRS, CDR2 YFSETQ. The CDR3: CASSSTGTGQEKLFF. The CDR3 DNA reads TGCGCCAGCAGCTCCACCGGGACAGGGCAAGAAAAACTGTTTTTT.

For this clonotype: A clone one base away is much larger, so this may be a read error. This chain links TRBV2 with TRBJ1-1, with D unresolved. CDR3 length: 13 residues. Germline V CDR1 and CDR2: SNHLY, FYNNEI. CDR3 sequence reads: CAGSVHENTEAFF. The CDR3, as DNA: TGTGCCGGCAGTGTACACGAGAACACTGAAGCTTTCTTT.

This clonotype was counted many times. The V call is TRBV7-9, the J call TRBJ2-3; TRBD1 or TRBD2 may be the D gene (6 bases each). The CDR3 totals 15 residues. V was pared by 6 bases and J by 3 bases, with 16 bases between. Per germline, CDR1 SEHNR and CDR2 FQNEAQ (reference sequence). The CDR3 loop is CASRPPGAGTDTQYF. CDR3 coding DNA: TGTGCCAGCAGACCCCCGGGGGCTGGTACAGATACGCAGTATTTT. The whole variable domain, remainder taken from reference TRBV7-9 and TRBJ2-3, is DTGVSQNPRHKITKRGQNVTFRCDPISEHNRLYWYRQTLGQGPEFLTYFQNEAQLEKSRLLSDRFSAERPKGSFSTLEIQRTEQGDSAMYLCASRPPGAGTDTQYFGPGTRLTVL.